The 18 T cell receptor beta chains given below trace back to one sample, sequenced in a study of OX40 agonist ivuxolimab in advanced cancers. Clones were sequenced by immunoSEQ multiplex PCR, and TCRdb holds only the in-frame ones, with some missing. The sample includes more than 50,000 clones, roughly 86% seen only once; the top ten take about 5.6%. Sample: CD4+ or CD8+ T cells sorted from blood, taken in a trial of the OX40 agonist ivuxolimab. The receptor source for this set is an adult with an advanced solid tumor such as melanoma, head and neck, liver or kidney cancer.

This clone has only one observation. The CDR3 DNA is TGTGCCAGCAGTTTGCCAGGGCGGAACACCGGGGAGCTGTTTTTT. It is translated as CASSLPGRNTGELFF. V usage is TRBV27 and J usage is TRBJ2-2; TRBD1 might be the D (5 bases). The germline V gene has CDR1 MNHEY and CDR2 SMNVEV (reference sequence). Trimming stripped 3 bases from V and 1 base from J, with 9 bases between. CDR3 length: 15 residues.

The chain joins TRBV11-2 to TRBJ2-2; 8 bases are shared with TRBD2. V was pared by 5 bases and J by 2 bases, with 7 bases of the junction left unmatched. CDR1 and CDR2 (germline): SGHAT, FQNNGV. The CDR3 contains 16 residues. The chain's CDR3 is CASSPRGRSNTGELFF. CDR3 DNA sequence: TGTGCCAGCAGCCCCCGCGGGAGGTCCAACACCGGGGAGCTGTTTTTT. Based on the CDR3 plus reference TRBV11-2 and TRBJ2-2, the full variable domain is EAGVAQSPRYKIIEKRQSVAFWCNPISGHATLYWYQQILGQGPKLLIQFQNNGVVDDSQLPKDRFSAERLKGVDSTLKIQPAKLEDSAVYLCASSPRGRSNTGELFFGEGSRLTVL.

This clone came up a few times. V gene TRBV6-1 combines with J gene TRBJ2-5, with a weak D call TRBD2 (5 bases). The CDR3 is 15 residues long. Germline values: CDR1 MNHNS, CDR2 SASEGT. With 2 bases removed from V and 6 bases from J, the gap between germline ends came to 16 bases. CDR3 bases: TGTGCCAGCAGTGAATACGGAATTCGAGGGCAGACCCAGTACTTC. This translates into CASSEYGIRGQTQYF.

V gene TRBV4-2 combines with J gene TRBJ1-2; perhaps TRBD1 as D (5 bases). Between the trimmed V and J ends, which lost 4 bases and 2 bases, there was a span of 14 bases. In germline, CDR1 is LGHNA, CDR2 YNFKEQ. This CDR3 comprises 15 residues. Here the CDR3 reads CASSRSTDQNYGYTF. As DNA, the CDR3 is TGTGCCAGCAGCCGATCGACAGACCAAAACTATGGCTACACCTTC.

CDR3 sequence reads: CASSLRFSGRIYEQFF. CDR3 nucleotides: TGTGCCAGCAGCTTAAGGTTTAGCGGGAGGATCTATGAGCAGTTCTTC. The chain is built from TRBV7-3 and TRBJ2-1, with 10 nucleotides matching TRBD2. V shed 1 base, J shed 8 bases, and the junction held 8 bases outside the gene matches. The V gene's germline CDR1 is SGHTA and CDR2 FQGTGA. This CDR3 comprises 16 residues.

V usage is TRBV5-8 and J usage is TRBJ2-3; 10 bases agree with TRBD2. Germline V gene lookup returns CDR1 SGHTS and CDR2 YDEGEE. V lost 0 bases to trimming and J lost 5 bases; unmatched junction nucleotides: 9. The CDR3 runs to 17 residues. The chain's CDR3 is CASSLEQLAGRRDTQYF. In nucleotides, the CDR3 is TGTGCCAGCAGCTTGGAACAACTAGCGGGAAGGAGAGATACGCAGTATTTT.

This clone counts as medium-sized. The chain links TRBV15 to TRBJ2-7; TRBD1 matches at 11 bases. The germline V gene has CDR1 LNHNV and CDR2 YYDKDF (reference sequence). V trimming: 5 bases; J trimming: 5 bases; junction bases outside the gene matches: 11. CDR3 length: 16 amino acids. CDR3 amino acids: CATSGTTGTGGHEQYF. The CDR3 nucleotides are TGTGCCACCAGCGGGACCACCGGGACAGGGGGGCACGAGCAGTACTTC.

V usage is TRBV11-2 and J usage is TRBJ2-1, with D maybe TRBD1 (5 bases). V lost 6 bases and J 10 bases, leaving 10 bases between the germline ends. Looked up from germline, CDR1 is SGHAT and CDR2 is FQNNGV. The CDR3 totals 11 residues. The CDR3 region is CASRRGQEQFF. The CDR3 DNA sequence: TGTGCCAGCAGACGAGGACAAGAGCAGTTCTTC.

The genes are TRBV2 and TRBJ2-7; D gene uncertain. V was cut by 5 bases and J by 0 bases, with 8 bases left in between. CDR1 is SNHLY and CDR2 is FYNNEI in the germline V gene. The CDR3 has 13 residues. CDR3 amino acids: CASSRPDSYEQYF. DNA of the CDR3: TGTGCCAGCAGTAGACCCGACTCCTACGAGCAGTACTTC.

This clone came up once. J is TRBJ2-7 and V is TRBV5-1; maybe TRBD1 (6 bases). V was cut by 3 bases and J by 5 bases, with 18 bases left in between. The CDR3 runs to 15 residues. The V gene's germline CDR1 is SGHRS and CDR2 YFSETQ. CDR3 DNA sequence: TGCGCCAGCAGCTCCTTACAGGGAAAAAACCACGAGCAGTACTTC. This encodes CASSSLQGKNHEQYF.

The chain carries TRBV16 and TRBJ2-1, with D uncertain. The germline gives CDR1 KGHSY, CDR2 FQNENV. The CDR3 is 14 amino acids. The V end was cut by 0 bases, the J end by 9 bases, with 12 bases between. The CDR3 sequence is CASSQSSGFGEQFF. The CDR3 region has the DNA TGTGCCAGCAGCCAATCGAGTGGGTTTGGTGAGCAGTTCTTC.

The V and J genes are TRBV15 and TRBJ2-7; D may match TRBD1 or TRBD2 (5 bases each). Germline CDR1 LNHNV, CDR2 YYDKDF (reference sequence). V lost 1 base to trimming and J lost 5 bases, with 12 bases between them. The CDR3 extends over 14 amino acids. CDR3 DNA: TGTGCCACCAGCAGAGGGGGGAACGCCGACGAGCAGTACTTC. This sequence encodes CATSRGGNADEQYF.

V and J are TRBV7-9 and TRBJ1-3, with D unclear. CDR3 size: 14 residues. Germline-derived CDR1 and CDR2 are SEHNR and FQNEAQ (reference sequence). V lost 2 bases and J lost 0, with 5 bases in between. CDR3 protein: CASSLTASGNTIYF. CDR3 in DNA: TGTGCCAGCAGCTTAACAGCCTCTGGAAACACCATATATTTT.

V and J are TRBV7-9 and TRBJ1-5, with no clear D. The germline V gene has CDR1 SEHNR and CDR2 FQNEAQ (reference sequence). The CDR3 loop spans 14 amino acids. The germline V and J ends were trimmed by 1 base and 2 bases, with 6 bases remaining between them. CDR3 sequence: CASSLDSGNQPQHF. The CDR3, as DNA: TGTGCCAGCAGCTTAGACAGCGGCAATCAGCCCCAGCATTTT. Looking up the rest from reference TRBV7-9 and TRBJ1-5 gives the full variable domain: DTGVSQNPRHKITKRGQNVTFRCDPISEHNRLYWYRQTLGQGPEFLTYFQNEAQLEKSRLLSDRFSAERPKGSFSTLEIQRTEQGDSAMYLCASSLDSGNQPQHFGDGTRLSIL.

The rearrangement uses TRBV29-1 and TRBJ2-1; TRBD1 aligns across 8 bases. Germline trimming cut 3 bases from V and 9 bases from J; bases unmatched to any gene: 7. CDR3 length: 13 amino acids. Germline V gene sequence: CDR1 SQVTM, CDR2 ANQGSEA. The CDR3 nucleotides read TGCAGCGTTGAGGACAGGGTAGGGAGTGAGCAGTTCTTC. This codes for CSVEDRVGSEQFF.

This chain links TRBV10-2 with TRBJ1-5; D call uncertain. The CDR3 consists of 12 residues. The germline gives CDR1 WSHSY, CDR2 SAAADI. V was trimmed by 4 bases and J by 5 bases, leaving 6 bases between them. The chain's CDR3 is CASSGGDQPQHF. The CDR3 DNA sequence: TGCGCCAGCAGTGGAGGTGATCAGCCCCAGCATTTT.

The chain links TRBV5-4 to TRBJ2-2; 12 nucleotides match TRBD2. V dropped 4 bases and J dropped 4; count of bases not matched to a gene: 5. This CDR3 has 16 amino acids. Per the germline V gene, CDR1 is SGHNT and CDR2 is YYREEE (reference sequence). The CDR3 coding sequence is TGTGCCAGCAGCCCCGGGACTAGCGGGTTCACCGGGGAGCTGTTTTTT. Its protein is CASSPGTSGFTGELFF. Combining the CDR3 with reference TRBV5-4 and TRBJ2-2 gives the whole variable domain ETGVTQSPTHLIKTRGQQVTLRCSSQSGHNTVSWYQQALGQGPQFIFQYYREEENGRGNFPPRFSGLQFPNYSSELNVNALELDDSALYLCASSPGTSGFTGELFFGEGSRLTVL.

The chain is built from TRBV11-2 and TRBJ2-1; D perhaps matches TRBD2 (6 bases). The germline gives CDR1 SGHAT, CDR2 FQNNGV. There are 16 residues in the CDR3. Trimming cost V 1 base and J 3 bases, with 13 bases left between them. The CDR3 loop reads CASSLGGSGYYNEQFF. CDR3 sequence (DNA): TGTGCCAGCAGCTTAGGGGGTAGCGGATACTACAATGAGCAGTTCTTC.